Shown below are 11 T cell receptor beta chains from a single sample sequenced in a study of blood T cell repertoires in COVID-19. The method was immunoSEQ multiplex PCR; TCRdb's version includes in-frame clones alone and lacks a portion of them. The sample includes about 240,000 clones, less than 90% seen only once; the top ten take less than 8%. Input material: peripheral blood. The source of these receptors is a man between 60 and 75 years old with acute or convalescent COVID-19.

V and J are TRBV11-3 and TRBJ2-7, with 8 bases identical to TRBD2. There are 14 residues in the CDR3. Germline CDR1 SGHNT, CDR2 YENEEA. V lost 5 bases to trimming and J lost 6 bases; unmatched junction nucleotides: 9. The CDR3 protein is CASSMTRGGSEQYF. The CDR3 nucleotides read TGTGCCAGCAGCATGACACGGGGGGGGAGCGAGCAGTACTTC.

The genes are TRBV19 and TRBJ2-7; no firm D call. V dropped 4 bases and J dropped 5 bases, with 12 bases sitting between them. The CDR3 consists of 13 residues. The germline CDR1 and CDR2 sequences are LNHDA and SQIVND (reference sequence). Written as DNA, the CDR3 is TGTGCCAGTAGTACCCAGTGGTCCCACGAGCAGTACTTC. Translation gives CASSTQWSHEQYF.

V usage is TRBV19 and J usage is TRBJ1-5; possibly TRBD1 for D (6 bases). CDR3 size: 15 residues. Germline CDR1 LNHDA, CDR2 SQIVND (reference sequence). Trimming pared 1 base from V and 6 bases from J, leaving 13 bases between. The chain's CDR3 is CASSIGGQGIQPQHF. CDR3 DNA sequence: TGTGCCAGTAGTATAGGGGGCCAGGGGATTCAGCCCCAGCATTTT.

This clone has only one observation. The CDR3 DNA reads as TGTGCCAGCACCCAACTTATCGGGCGGGAGGACTTAGGCGAGCAGTACTTC. Amino acid sequence: CASTQLIGREDLGEQYF. The gene calls are TRBV5-6 and TRBJ2-7, with TRBD2 identical over 8 bases. V was clipped by 6 bases and J by 6 bases; unmatched bases: 20. Germline V CDR1 and CDR2: SGHDT, YYEEEE. The CDR3 is made up of 17 amino acids.

For the CDR3, the DNA is TGTGCCAGCAGCTTAACGTACGGCGGTAGCGGGAGGGCCGGAACCGGGGAGCTGTTTTTT. This codes for CASSLTYGGSGRAGTGELFF. The rearrangement joins TRBV7-3 to TRBJ2-2; TRBD2 aligns across 11 bases. J lost 5 bases, V lost 0 bases, and 14 bases had no gene match. Germline V gene lookup returns CDR1 SGHTA and CDR2 FQGTGA. The CDR3 totals 20 residues. Looking up the rest from reference TRBV7-3 and TRBJ2-2 gives the full variable domain: GAGVSQTPSNKVTEKGKYVELRCDPISGHTALYWYRQSLGQGPEFLIYFQGTGAADDSGLPNDRFFAVRPEGSVSTLKIQRTERGDSAVYLCASSLTYGGSGRAGTGELFFGEGSRLTVL.

The gene calls are TRBV19 and TRBJ2-1; 9 nucleotides agree with TRBD2. Germline lookup yields CDR1 LNHDA and CDR2 SQIVND (reference sequence). The CDR3 extends over 15 amino acids. The J segment lost 1 base and the V segment lost 10 bases, leaving 8 bases of the junction unmatched. The CDR3: CATRGGGASYNEQFF. Written as DNA, the CDR3 is TGTGCCACCCGCGGGGGGGGCGCGTCCTACAATGAGCAGTTCTTC.

The V gene is TRBV5-1, the J gene TRBJ2-7; weak D call: TRBD1 (5 bases). Germline lookup yields CDR1 SGHRS and CDR2 YFSETQ. The CDR3 is 15 residues long. The germline V and J ends were trimmed by 0 bases and 2 bases, with 12 bases remaining between them. CDR3 DNA: TGCGCCAGCAGCTTGGATGGGGCTCACACCTACGAGCAGTACTTC. As protein: CASSLDGAHTYEQYF.

The V and J genes are TRBV7-2 and TRBJ2-1, with 8 bases aligning to TRBD1. This CDR3 is built from 15 residues. Trimming removed 9 bases from V and 1 base from J; junction bases left unmatched: 8. From germline, CDR1 is SGHTA and CDR2 FQGNSA. CDR3 amino acids: CASQERQGSYNEQFF. CDR3 sequence (DNA): TGTGCCAGTCAGGAAAGACAGGGGTCCTACAATGAGCAGTTCTTC.

The J gene is TRBJ2-7, the V gene TRBV19; 8 bases fit TRBD1. Trimming took 4 bases from V and 4 from J; bases not matched to a gene: 9. Per the germline V gene, CDR1 is LNHDA and CDR2 is SQIVND (reference sequence). This CDR3 is 15 amino acids long. CDR3 loop: CASSRSDRGSYEQYF. The CDR3 region has the DNA TGTGCCAGTAGTAGGTCCGACAGGGGTAGTTACGAGCAGTACTTC.

The chain joins TRBV2 to TRBJ1-5; 7 nucleotides agree with TRBD1. Germline loops: CDR1 SNHLY, CDR2 FYNNEI. The CDR3 is 14 residues long. Losses at the gene ends were 4 bases for V and 5 bases for J; bases not matched to a gene: 5. The CDR3 loop is CASSARDRDQPQHF. Here the CDR3 DNA reads TGTGCCAGCAGTGCCCGGGACAGAGATCAGCCCCAGCATTTT.

The chain is built from TRBV5-1 and TRBJ2-7, with 10 bases aligning to TRBD1. Trimming removed 0 bases from V and 5 bases from J; junction bases left unmatched: 5. CDR1 and CDR2 from the germline V gene are SGHRS and YFSETQ. The CDR3 runs to 15 residues. CDR3 DNA sequence: TGCGCCAGCAGCTTGGGGTTCGGGACAGGGGACGAGCAGTACTTC. It encodes CASSLGFGTGDEQYF.